A single sample is the source of the 19 T cell receptor beta chains below, sequenced in a study of cytomegalovirus exposure and HLA in healthy donors (TCRdb year 2017). Preparation of the library involved the immunoSEQ multiplex PCR assay. For the multiplex PCR, a mixture combining 60 forward primers for TCR Vbeta segments and 13 reverse primers for TCR Jbeta segments was used. Entries here come from immuneACCESS through TCRdb and include only in-frame sequences with V and J called. Some clones fail to appear in such tables; in the studies checked, an unresolved V gene covers under half of the shortfall, and the cause of the remainder is unknown. This sample gives 150,000 to 200,000 clones in total; roughly four fifths of them show up just once. About 1.7% of the sample belongs to the ten largest clones. Sequences were obtained from PBMCs. The receptors stem from a woman aged 18-30 years in good health and CMV-seronegative.

This clone was observed a single time. This chain uses TRBV27 with TRBJ2-3, with a weak D call TRBD1 (5 bases). Germline V gives CDR1 MNHEY, CDR2 SMNVEV (reference sequence). The CDR3 extends over 12 amino acids. Trimming removed 6 bases at V and 4 bases at J, with 8 bases between. The CDR3 region has the DNA TGTGCCAGCAGGGCAGGGCCAGATACGCAGTATTTT. Translating it yields CASRAGPDTQYF.

V usage is TRBV28 and J usage is TRBJ2-7; 9 nucleotides agree with TRBD1. Germline values: CDR1 MDHEN, CDR2 SYDVKM. The CDR3 consists of 17 residues. Trimming took 3 bases from V and 7 from J; bases not matched to a gene: 16. CDR3 in amino acids: CASSFGVNRGPPEEQYF. In DNA form, the CDR3 reads TGTGCCAGCAGTTTTGGCGTCAACAGGGGGCCCCCCGAGGAGCAGTACTTC.

The CDR3 loop is CASSSFNQPQHF. CDR3 coding DNA: TGTGCCAGCAGCTCGTTCAATCAGCCCCAGCATTTT. The rearrangement links TRBV7-9 to TRBJ1-5; D not certain. Trimming removed 4 bases from V and 3 bases from J, with 4 bases in between. Germline V gene data show CDR1 as SEHNR and CDR2 as FQNEAQ (reference sequence). This CDR3 contains 12 residues.

The chain links TRBV7-9 to TRBJ1-2; D not resolved. Trimming removed 10 bases from V and 5 bases from J, with 29 bases in between. CDR1 is SEHNR and CDR2 is FQNEAQ in the germline V gene (reference sequence). The CDR3 has 17 residues. The DNA for the CDR3 is TGTGCCACCCAAAGAATATCTGGGCCGAACCCTTGGTATGGCTACACCTTC. Protein: CATQRISGPNPWYGYTF.

This chain joins TRBV10-3 and TRBJ2-3; D gene ambiguous. V was pared by 5 bases and J by 3 bases, with 12 bases between. The germline V gene encodes CDR1 ENHRY and CDR2 SYGVKD. This CDR3 comprises 14 residues. The CDR3 region is CAISRALETDTQYF. The DNA of the CDR3 is TGTGCCATCAGTCGCGCCTTGGAGACAGATACGCAGTATTTT.

V usage is TRBV5-6 and J usage is TRBJ1-2; D gene uncertain. In germline, CDR1 is SGHDT, CDR2 YYEEEE. This CDR3 is built from 14 residues. The germline V and J ends were trimmed by 4 bases and 3 bases, with 13 bases remaining between them. The CDR3: CASSMGVTDYGYTF. The DNA for the CDR3 is TGTGCCAGCAGCATGGGCGTTACAGACTATGGCTACACCTTC. Looking up the rest from reference TRBV5-6 and TRBJ1-2 gives the full variable domain: DAGVTQSPTHLIKTRGQQVTLRCSPKSGHDTVSWYQQALGQGPQFIFQYYEEEERQRGNFPDRFSGHQFPNYSSELNVNALLLGDSALYLCASSMGVTDYGYTFGSGTRLTVV.

This clone was detected a few times. This chain joins TRBV5-6 and TRBJ1-1, with a tentative D call TRBD1 (5 bases). The germline V gene encodes CDR1 SGHDT and CDR2 YYEEEE. The CDR3 runs to 14 residues. The V end was cut by 2 bases, the J end by 6 bases, with 14 bases between. CDR3 coding DNA: TGTGCCAGCAGCTTCCAGGGAAATTGGGCTGAAGCTTTCTTT. It translates to CASSFQGNWAEAFF.

The V and J genes are TRBV11-2 and TRBJ2-5; 9 bases match TRBD2. The J call could be wrong; TRBJ2-7 is a better fit for the DNA end. The CDR3 consists of 15 residues. Germline V gene sequence: CDR1 SGHAT, CDR2 FQNNGV. CDR3 in amino acids: CASSMGLAAGYEQYF. The CDR3 DNA sequence: TGTGCCAGCAGCATGGGACTAGCAGCCGGGTACGAGCAGTACTTC.

This clone was seen a single time. This chain connects TRBV7-9 to TRBJ2-2; 8 bases align to TRBD2. The trim removed 5 bases at V and 4 bases at J, leaving 9 bases unmatched. The CDR3 has 16 amino acids. CDR1 is SEHNR and CDR2 is FQNEAQ in the germline V gene (reference sequence). CDR3 protein: CASSPRERGLTGELFF. The CDR3 DNA follows: TGTGCCAGCAGCCCACGGGAGCGGGGGCTCACCGGGGAGCTGTTTTTT.

This chain's CDR3 is CASSPRVNSGIANEQFF. CDR3 in DNA: TGTGCCAGCTCACCACGCGTCAATAGCGGGATTGCCAATGAGCAGTTCTTC. The chain combines TRBV18 with TRBJ2-1; 8 bases align to TRBD2. Germline lookup yields CDR1 KGHSH and CDR2 LQKENI. The V gene end was trimmed by 1 base and the J gene end by 6 bases; junction bases not matched to a gene: 11. This CDR3 has 17 residues.

This clone came up once. The chain combines TRBV11-2 with TRBJ1-1; D remains unclear. CDR1 and CDR2 (germline): SGHAT, FQNNGV. This CDR3 is 15 amino acids long. The germline V and J ends were trimmed by 0 bases and 0 bases, with 8 bases remaining between them. The CDR3, as DNA: TGTGCCAGCAGCTTAGAGGCGGCGATGAACACTGAAGCTTTCTTT. It yields the protein CASSLEAAMNTEAFF.

The chain is built from TRBV4-2 and TRBJ2-5; TRBD2 matches 7 bases. CDR3 length: 15 amino acids. The germline V gene encodes CDR1 LGHNA and CDR2 YNFKEQ. V trimming: 0 bases; J trimming: 3 bases; junction bases outside the gene matches: 4. CDR3 coding DNA: TGTGCCAGCAGCCAAGATGGGAGGGGTGAAGAGACCCAGTACTTC. It specifies CASSQDGRGEETQYF.

The chain recombines TRBV29-1 with TRBJ1-2; 7 nucleotides agree with TRBD1. Germline V gene data show CDR1 as SQVTM and CDR2 as ANQGSEA. This CDR3 spans 15 amino acids. The trim removed 5 bases at V and 4 bases at J, leaving 13 bases unmatched. The CDR3: CSVNNLQGNGYGYTF. CDR3 nucleotides: TGCAGCGTTAACAATCTACAGGGGAATGGCTATGGCTACACCTTC.

The CDR3: CASSQDRADYGYTF. CDR3 DNA: TGTGCCAGCTCACAGGACAGGGCCGACTATGGCTACACCTTC. The chain recombines TRBV18 with TRBJ1-2, with 8 nucleotides matching TRBD1. From germline, CDR1 is KGHSH and CDR2 LQKENI. J was trimmed by 3 bases and V by 4 bases; bases with no gene match: 4. This CDR3 region has 14 residues.

V is TRBV27 and J is TRBJ2-2; D may be TRBD1 (7 bases). The CDR3 is made up of 14 amino acids. Trimming removed 6 bases at V and 6 bases at J, with 14 bases between. Germline lookup yields CDR1 MNHEY and CDR2 SMNVEV (reference sequence). This CDR3 reads CASRRQGGPGELFF. As DNA, the CDR3 is TGTGCCAGCAGGAGGCAGGGGGGCCCCGGGGAGCTGTTTTTT.

The J gene is TRBJ1-5, the V gene TRBV27; 8 bases fit TRBD1. J lost 3 bases, V lost 5 bases, and 6 bases had no gene match. In germline, CDR1 is MNHEY, CDR2 SMNVEV (reference sequence). CDR3 length: 15 residues. The CDR3 reads CASSVGTGLNQPQHF. The CDR3 coding sequence is TGTGCCAGCAGTGTAGGGACAGGCCTCAATCAGCCCCAGCATTTT.

The genes are TRBV7-7 and TRBJ2-5, with D maybe TRBD2 (6 bases). From germline, CDR1 is SSHAT and CDR2 FNYEAQ (reference sequence). CDR3 length: 15 amino acids. Trimming left V 3 bases short and J 3 bases short, with 14 bases between. CDR3 loop: CASSLGSGEEETQYF. The CDR3 DNA sequence: TGTGCCAGCAGCTTGGGTAGCGGAGAGGAAGAGACCCAGTACTTC.

The V call is TRBV7-9, the J call TRBJ2-5, with 12 bases identical to TRBD1. With 6 bases clipped from V and 0 bases from J, the junction kept 8 bases outside the gene matches. CDR3 length: 17 amino acids. Per germline, CDR1 SEHNR and CDR2 FQNEAQ (reference sequence). The CDR3 spells CASRGTGGPLNQETQYF. CDR3 nucleotide sequence: TGTGCCAGCAGAGGGACAGGGGGCCCTCTCAACCAAGAGACCCAGTACTTC.

This clone has more than one count but fewer than ten. The chain recombines TRBV9 with TRBJ1-3, with a tentative D call TRBD1 (5 bases). The CDR3 loop spans 16 amino acids. V lost 2 bases, J lost 0 bases, and 12 bases lay in between. Germline assignment: CDR1 SGDLS and CDR2 YYNGEE. CDR3 residues: CASSVRTGTSGNTIYF. The CDR3 DNA follows: TGTGCCAGCAGCGTGAGAACAGGAACCTCTGGAAACACCATATATTTT.